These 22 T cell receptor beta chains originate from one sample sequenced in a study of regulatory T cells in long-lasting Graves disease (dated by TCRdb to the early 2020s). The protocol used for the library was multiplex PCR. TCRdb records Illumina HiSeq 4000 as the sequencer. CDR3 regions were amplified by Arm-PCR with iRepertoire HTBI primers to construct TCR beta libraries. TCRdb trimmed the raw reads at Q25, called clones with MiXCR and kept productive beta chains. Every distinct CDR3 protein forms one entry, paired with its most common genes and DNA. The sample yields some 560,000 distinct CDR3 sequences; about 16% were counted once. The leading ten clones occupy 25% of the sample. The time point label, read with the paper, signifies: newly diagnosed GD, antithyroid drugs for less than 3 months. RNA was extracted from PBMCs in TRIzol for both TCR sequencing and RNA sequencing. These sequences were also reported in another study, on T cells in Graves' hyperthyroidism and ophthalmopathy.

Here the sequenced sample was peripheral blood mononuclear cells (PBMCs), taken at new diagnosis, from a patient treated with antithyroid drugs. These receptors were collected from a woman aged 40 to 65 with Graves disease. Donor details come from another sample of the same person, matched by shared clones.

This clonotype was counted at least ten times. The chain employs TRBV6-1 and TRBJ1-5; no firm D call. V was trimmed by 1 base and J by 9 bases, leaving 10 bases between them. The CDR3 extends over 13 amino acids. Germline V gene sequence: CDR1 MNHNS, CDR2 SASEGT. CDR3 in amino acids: CASSEGELAPQHF. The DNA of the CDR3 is TGTGCCAGCAGTGAAGGAGAACTTGCGCCCCAGCATTTT.

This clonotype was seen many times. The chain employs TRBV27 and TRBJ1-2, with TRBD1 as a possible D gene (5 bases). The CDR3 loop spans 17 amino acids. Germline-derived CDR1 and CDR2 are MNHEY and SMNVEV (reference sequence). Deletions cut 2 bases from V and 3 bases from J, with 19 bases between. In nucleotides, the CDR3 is TGTGCCAGCAGTTTAACCCCGGGAGGGGCAGGTGACTATGGCTACACCTTC. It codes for CASSLTPGGAGDYGYTF.

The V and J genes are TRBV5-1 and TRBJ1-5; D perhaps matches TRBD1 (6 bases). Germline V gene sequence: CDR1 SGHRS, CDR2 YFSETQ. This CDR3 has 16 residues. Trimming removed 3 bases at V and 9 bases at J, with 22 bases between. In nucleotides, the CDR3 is TGCGCCAGCAGCTCCGAACCCAGGGGAGAGGGTCGGCCCCAGCATTTT. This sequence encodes CASSSEPRGEGRPQHF.

CDR3 DNA: TGTGCTAGTGGTTTGGTACATTTTACGACTAGCATCAATGAGCAGTTCTTC. Translation: CASGLVHFTTSINEQFF. The chain uses TRBV12-5 and TRBJ2-1; the match to TRBD2 covers 7 bases. Per germline, CDR1 LGHNT and CDR2 FRNRAP. The junction had 11 bases not matched to a gene; V was cut back by 0 bases and J by 6 bases. CDR3 length equals 17 residues.

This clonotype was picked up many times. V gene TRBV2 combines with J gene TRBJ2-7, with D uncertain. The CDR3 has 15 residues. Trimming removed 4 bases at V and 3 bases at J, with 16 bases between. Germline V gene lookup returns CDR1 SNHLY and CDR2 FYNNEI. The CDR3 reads CASSVGRTLYYEQYF. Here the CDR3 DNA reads TGTGCCAGCAGTGTGGGCCGAACCCTCTACTACGAGCAGTACTTC.

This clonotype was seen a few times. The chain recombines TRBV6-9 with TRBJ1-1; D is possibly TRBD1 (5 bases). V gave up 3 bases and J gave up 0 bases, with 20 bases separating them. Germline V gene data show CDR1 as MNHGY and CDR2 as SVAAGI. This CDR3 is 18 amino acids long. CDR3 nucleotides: TGTGCCAGCAGTTACGGGGGATATGCCCAGCCCATGAACACTGAAGCTTTCTTT. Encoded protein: CASSYGGYAQPMNTEAFF.

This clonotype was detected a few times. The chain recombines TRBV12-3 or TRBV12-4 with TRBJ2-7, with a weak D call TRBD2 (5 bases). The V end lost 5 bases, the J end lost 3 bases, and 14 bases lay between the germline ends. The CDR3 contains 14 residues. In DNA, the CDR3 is TGTGCCAGCAGTCCCAGTGATGAGGGCTACGAGCAGTACTTC. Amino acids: CASSPSDEGYEQYF.

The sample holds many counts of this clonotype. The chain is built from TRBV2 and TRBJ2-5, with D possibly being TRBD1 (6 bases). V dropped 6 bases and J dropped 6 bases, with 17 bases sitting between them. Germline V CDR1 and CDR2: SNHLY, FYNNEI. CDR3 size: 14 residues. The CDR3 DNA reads TGTGCCAGCAGATCTTCGACAGGTCAGCAGACCCAGTACTTC. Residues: CASRSSTGQQTQYF.

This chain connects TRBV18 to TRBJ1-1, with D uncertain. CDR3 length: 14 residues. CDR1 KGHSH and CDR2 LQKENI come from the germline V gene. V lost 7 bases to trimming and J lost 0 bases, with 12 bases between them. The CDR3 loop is CASFPGGMNTEAFF. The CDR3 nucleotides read TGTGCCAGCTTCCCCGGAGGGATGAACACTGAAGCTTTCTTT.

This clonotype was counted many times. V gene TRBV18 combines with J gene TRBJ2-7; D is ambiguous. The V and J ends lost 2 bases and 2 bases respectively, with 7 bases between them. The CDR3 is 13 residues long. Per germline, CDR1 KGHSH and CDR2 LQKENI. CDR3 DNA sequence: TGTGCCAGCTCACCAGGCGCGGCCTACGAGCAGTACTTC. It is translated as CASSPGAAYEQYF.

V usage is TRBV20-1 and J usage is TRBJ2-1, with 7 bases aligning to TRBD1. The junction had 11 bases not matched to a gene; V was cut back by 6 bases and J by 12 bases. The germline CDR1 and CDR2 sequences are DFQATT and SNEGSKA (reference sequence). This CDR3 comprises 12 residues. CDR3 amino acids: CSAQTGLWGQFF. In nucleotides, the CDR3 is TGCAGTGCCCAGACAGGGCTTTGGGGGCAGTTCTTC.

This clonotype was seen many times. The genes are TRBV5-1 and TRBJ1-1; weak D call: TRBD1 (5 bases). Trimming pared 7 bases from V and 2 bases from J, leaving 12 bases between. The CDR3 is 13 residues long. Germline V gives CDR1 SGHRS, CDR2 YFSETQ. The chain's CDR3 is CASQTEINTEAFF. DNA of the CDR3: TGCGCCAGCCAGACAGAAATCAACACTGAAGCTTTCTTT.

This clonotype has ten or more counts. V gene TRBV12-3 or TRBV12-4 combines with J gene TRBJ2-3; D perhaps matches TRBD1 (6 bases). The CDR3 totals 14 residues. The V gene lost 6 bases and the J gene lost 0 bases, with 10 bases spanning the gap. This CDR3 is CASSRGPSTDTQYF. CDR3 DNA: TGTGCCAGCAGCAGGGGTCCTAGCACAGATACGCAGTATTTT.

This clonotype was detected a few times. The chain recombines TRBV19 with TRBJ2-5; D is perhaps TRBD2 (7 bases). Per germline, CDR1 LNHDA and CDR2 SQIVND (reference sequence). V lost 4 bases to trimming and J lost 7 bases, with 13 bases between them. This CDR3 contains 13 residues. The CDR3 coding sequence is TGTGCCAGTAGTAGCCAGGCGGGGGCGACCCAGTACTTC. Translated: CASSSQAGATQYF. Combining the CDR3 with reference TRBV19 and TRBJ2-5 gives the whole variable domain DGGITQSPKYLFRKEGQNVTLSCEQNLNHDAMYWYRQDPGQGLRLIYYSQIVNDFQKGDIAEGYSVSREKKESFPLTVTSAQKNPTAFYLCASSSQAGATQYFGPGTRLLVL.

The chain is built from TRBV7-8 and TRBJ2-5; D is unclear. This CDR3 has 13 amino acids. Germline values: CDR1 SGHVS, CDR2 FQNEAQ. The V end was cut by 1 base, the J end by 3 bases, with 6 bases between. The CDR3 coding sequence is TGTGCCAGCAGCTTAGTGGTGAAAGAGACCCAGTACTTC. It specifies CASSLVVKETQYF.

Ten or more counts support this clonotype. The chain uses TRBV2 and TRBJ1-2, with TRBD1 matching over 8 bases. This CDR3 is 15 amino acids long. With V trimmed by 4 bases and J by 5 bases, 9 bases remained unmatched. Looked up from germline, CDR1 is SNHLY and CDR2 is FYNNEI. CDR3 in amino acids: CASSATTGAGYGYTF. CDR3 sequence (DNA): TGTGCCAGCAGTGCAACGACAGGGGCAGGGTATGGCTACACCTTC.

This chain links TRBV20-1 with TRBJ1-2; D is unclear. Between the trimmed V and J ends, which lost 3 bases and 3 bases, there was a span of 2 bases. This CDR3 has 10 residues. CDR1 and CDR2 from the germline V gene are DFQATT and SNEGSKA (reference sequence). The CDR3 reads CSASDYGYTF. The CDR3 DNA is TGCAGTGCTAGTGACTATGGCTACACCTTC.

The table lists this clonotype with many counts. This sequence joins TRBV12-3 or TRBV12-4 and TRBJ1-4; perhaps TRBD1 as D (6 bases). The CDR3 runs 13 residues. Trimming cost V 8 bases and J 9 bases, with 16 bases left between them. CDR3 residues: CASGTAGVQKLFF. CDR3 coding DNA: TGTGCCAGCGGAACCGCAGGGGTTCAAAAACTGTTTTTT.

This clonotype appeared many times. As DNA, the CDR3 is TGCGCCAGCAGCTTGGGGGGAATCTCGACTGAAGCTTTCTTT. Its protein product is CASSLGGISTEAFF. This chain links TRBV5-1 with TRBJ1-1; D is uncertain. V lost 0 bases and J 5 bases, leaving 11 bases between the germline ends. There are 14 residues in the CDR3. Germline CDR1 SGHRS, CDR2 YFSETQ.

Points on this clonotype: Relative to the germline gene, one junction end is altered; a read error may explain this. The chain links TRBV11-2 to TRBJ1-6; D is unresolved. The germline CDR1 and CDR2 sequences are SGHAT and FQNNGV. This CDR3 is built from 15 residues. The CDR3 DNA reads TGTGCCGGCAGCCTCGAGGGCTCCTATAATTCACCCCTCCACTTT. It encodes CAGSLEGSYNSPLHF. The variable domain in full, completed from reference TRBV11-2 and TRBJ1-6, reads EAGVAQSPRYKIIEKRQSVAFWCNPISGHATLYWYQQILGQGPKLLIQFQNNGVVDDSQLPKDRFSAERLKGVDSTLKIQPAKLEDSAVYLCAGSLEGSYNSPLHFGNGTRLTVT.

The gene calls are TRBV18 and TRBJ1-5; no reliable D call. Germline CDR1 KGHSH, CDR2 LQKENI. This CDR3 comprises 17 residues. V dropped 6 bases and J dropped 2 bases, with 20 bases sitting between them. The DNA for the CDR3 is TGTGCCAGCTCCCTAACACACGTGGGCGGAGGCAATCAGCCCCAGCATTTT. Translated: CASSLTHVGGGNQPQHF.

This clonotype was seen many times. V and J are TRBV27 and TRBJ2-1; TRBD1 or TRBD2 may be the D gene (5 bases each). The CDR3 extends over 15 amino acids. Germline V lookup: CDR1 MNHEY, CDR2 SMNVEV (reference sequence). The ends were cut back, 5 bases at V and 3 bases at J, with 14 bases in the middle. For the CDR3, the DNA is TGTGCCAGCAGTGCGACGGGACCTTACTACAATGAGCAGTTCTTC. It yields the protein CASSATGPYYNEQFF.